The 21 T cell receptor beta chains below were found in one sample sequenced in a study of control samples from healthy donors and cancer patients. The assay was immunoSEQ multiplex PCR, and TCRdb's table has in-frame clones only and misses some. The table has more than 110,000 clones, over 85% seen once. The sample was blood. These receptors originate from a man aged 25 to 45 in good health.

This clone was counted once. The rearrangement joins TRBV19 to TRBJ1-2; weak D call: TRBD1 (5 bases). Germline lookup yields CDR1 LNHDA and CDR2 SQIVND (reference sequence). V was shortened by 6 bases and J by 0 bases, with 14 bases between the two germline ends. There are 15 residues in the CDR3. CDR3 nucleotide sequence: TGTGCCAGTAGCCTTAAAGGGGCCGCTAACTATGGCTACACCTTC. Protein sequence: CASSLKGAANYGYTF. Together with reference TRBV19 and TRBJ1-2, the CDR3 gives the full variable domain: DGGITQSPKYLFRKEGQNVTLSCEQNLNHDAMYWYRQDPGQGLRLIYYSQIVNDFQKGDIAEGYSVSREKKESFPLTVTSAQKNPTAFYLCASSLKGAANYGYTFGSGTRLTVV.

This chain connects TRBV3-1 (or the pseudogene TRBV3-2) to TRBJ2-4; no reliable D call. The CDR3 totals 12 residues. The ends were cut back, 0 bases at V and 7 bases at J, with 4 bases in the middle. Germline assignment: CDR1 LGHDT and CDR2 YNNKEL (reference sequence). The DNA of the CDR3 is TGTGCCAGCAGCCAAGAGACGAACATTCAGTACTTC. Protein: CASSQETNIQYF.

The V call is TRBV28, the J call TRBJ1-5; D possibly corresponds to TRBD1 (5 bases). This CDR3 spans 13 amino acids. V lost 8 bases to trimming and J lost 4 bases, with 12 bases between them. CDR1 MDHEN and CDR2 SYDVKM come from the germline V gene. The CDR3 DNA is TGTGCCAGCTGGGGGTTGACGAATCAGCCCCAGCATTTT. Amino acid sequence: CASWGLTNQPQHF.

The chain has TRBV7-2 and TRBJ2-7; 9 nucleotides match TRBD1. The CDR3 is 17 residues long. The V gene end was trimmed by 0 bases and the J gene end by 3 bases; junction bases not matched to a gene: 9. The germline V gene has CDR1 SGHTA and CDR2 FQGNSA. The DNA for the CDR3 is TGTGCCAGCAGCTTAGCGGGCGGACAGGGGATCGTCTACGAGCAGTACTTC. The encoded protein is CASSLAGGQGIVYEQYF.

The V gene is TRBV5-4, the J gene TRBJ2-7, with TRBD1 matching 9 bases. Germline CDR1 reads SGHNT; CDR2 reads YYREEE (reference sequence). The CDR3 length is 14 residues. The V gene end was trimmed by 4 bases and the J gene end by 4 bases; junction bases not matched to a gene: 6. The DNA for the CDR3 is TGTGCCAGCAGCGCACAGGGGGCGCGGTACGAGCAGTACTTC. Translating gives CASSAQGARYEQYF.

This clone was counted a few times. The chain couples TRBV6-5 to TRBJ1-4; 9 nucleotides match TRBD1. V was clipped by 5 bases and J by 6 bases; unmatched bases: 4. Germline V gene sequence: CDR1 MNHEY, CDR2 SVGAGI. The CDR3 is made up of 14 amino acids. CDR3 protein: CASSKGTGYEKLFF. The CDR3 region has the DNA TGTGCCAGCAGTAAGGGGACAGGGTATGAAAAACTGTTTTTT.

The chain links TRBV19 to TRBJ2-1; D is undetermined. This CDR3 is 13 amino acids long. Germline CDR1 reads LNHDA; CDR2 reads SQIVND (reference sequence). V was clipped by 6 bases and J by 9 bases, with 15 bases between them. CDR3 DNA: TGTGCCAGTAGGTTGAATAGCCCGAGTGAGCAGTTCTTC. This codes for CASRLNSPSEQFF.

The chain has TRBV11-2 and TRBJ2-7; TRBD2 might be the D (5 bases). The V end lost 2 bases, the J end lost 0 bases, and 11 bases lay between the germline ends. CDR1 SGHAT and CDR2 FQNNGV come from the germline V gene. The CDR3 is 15 residues long. The CDR3 sequence: CASSLSPGSSYEQYF. The CDR3, as DNA: TGTGCCAGCAGCTTATCCCCGGGGTCCTCCTACGAGCAGTACTTC.

V gene TRBV7-8 combines with J gene TRBJ1-3; TRBD1 is a possible D gene (5 bases). Looked up from germline, CDR1 is SGHVS and CDR2 is FQNEAQ. Trimming shortened V by 1 base and J by 4 bases, and 11 bases separated the two germline ends. The CDR3 runs to 15 residues. CDR3 loop: CASSLVGGSGNTIYF. As DNA, the CDR3 is TGTGCCAGCAGCTTAGTGGGGGGATCAGGAAACACCATATATTTT.

The rearrangement links TRBV4-3 to TRBJ1-4; D not certain. There are 16 residues in the CDR3. Trimming shortened V by 1 base and J by 0 bases, and 9 bases separated the two germline ends. CDR1 is LGHNA, CDR2 YSLEER, per germline. The CDR3 DNA sequence: TGCGCCAGCAGCCAAGGGTTGGGCACAACTAATGAAAAACTGTTTTTT. It specifies CASSQGLGTTNEKLFF.

Concerning this clone itself: At one boundary the junction diverges from the germline segment, which might be a read error. The genes are TRBV13 and TRBJ1-5; TRBD1 is a possible D gene (6 bases). Germline V gives CDR1 PRHDT, CDR2 FYEKMQ (reference sequence). This CDR3 spans 14 amino acids. CDR3 protein: CASSLGGGGQPQHF. In DNA, the CDR3 is TGTGCCAGCAGTTTAGGGGGGGGTGGTCAGCCCCAGCATTTT.

This clone has more than one count but fewer than ten. This chain joins TRBV30 and TRBJ1-5, with D perhaps matching TRBD1 (5 bases). V lost 5 bases to trimming and J lost 10 bases, with 12 bases between them. Per the germline V gene, CDR1 is GTSNPN and CDR2 is SVGIG (reference sequence). The CDR3 covers 11 residues. The CDR3 here is CAWALGGPQHF. CDR3 nucleotides: TGTGCCTGGGCTCTGGGGGGACCCCAGCATTTT.

This clone was counted a single time. CDR3 sequence: CASSTLASQIIGNTIYF. CDR3 in DNA: TGTGCCAGCAGCACCCTGGCCTCACAGATAATTGGAAACACCATATATTTT. V and J are TRBV28 and TRBJ1-3; D not certain. This CDR3 has 17 residues. Germline V gives CDR1 MDHEN, CDR2 SYDVKM. With 6 bases removed from V and 3 bases from J, the gap between germline ends came to 21 bases.

The V gene is TRBV5-1, the J gene TRBJ2-2; 11 bases fit TRBD2. V lost 0 bases, J lost 1 base, and 2 bases stayed unmatched. Per germline, CDR1 SGHRS and CDR2 YFSETQ. The CDR3 covers 17 residues. This CDR3 reads CASSLVGLAVNTGELFF. In nucleotides, the CDR3 is TGCGCCAGCAGCTTGGTGGGACTAGCGGTGAACACCGGGGAGCTGTTTTTT.

The chain recombines TRBV3-1 (or the pseudogene TRBV3-2) with TRBJ1-5, with D possibly being TRBD1 (5 bases). Germline V lookup: CDR1 LGHDT, CDR2 YNNKEL (reference sequence). The germline V and J ends were trimmed by 0 bases and 1 base, with 13 bases remaining between them. The CDR3 spans 17 residues. CDR3 region: CASSQEVLAGSNQPQHF. CDR3 coding DNA: TGTGCCAGCAGCCAAGAAGTTCTTGCAGGGAGCAATCAGCCCCAGCATTTT.

The V gene is TRBV5-6, the J gene TRBJ2-4; D might be TRBD2 (5 bases). The V gene's germline CDR1 is SGHDT and CDR2 YYEEEE. The V end was cut by 2 bases, the J end by 0 bases, with 21 bases between. The CDR3 is 19 residues long. The CDR3 sequence: CASSFTPTGTRIAKNIQYF. The CDR3 DNA reads as TGTGCCAGCAGCTTTACTCCAACTGGTACTAGGATAGCCAAAAACATTCAGTACTTC.

CDR3 loop: CAISGAHGYTF. In DNA, the CDR3 is TGTGCCATCTCAGGGGCTCACGGCTACACCTTC. The chain recombines TRBV10-3 with TRBJ1-2, with D tentatively TRBD1 (6 bases). Looked up from germline, CDR1 is ENHRY and CDR2 is SYGVKD. The CDR3 sequence is 11 residues long. The ends were cut back, 8 bases at V and 8 bases at J, with 12 bases in the middle.

The chain is built from TRBV4-1 and TRBJ1-2; D not certain. The CDR3 is 15 residues long. From germline, CDR1 is MGHRA and CDR2 YSYEKL. Trimming stripped 1 base from V and 4 bases from J, with 13 bases between. The CDR3 region is CASSQAVTSPYGYTF. The DNA of the CDR3 is TGCGCCAGCAGCCAAGCGGTTACCAGCCCCTATGGCTACACCTTC.

The chain has TRBV7-2 and TRBJ2-7; 9 bases align to TRBD1. The CDR3 length is 15 residues. V gave up 4 bases and J gave up 3 bases; unmatched junction bases: 7. Germline CDR1 and CDR2: SGHTA and FQGNSA. The CDR3 loop is CASSSDRGAYYEQYF. DNA of the CDR3: TGTGCCAGCAGCTCCGACAGGGGGGCCTACTACGAGCAGTACTTC.

The chain recombines TRBV28 with TRBJ2-5, with D perhaps TRBD1 (7 bases). The CDR3 totals 15 residues. Per the germline V gene, CDR1 is MDHEN and CDR2 is SYDVKM. V was shortened by 3 bases and J by 3 bases, with 14 bases between the two germline ends. The CDR3 coding sequence is TGTGCCAGCAGTTTGCCAGGGGGGAATGAAGAGACCCAGTACTTC. Encoded protein: CASSLPGGNEETQYF.

The chain carries TRBV6-5 and TRBJ2-7, with 7 bases fitting TRBD2. Germline loops: CDR1 MNHEY, CDR2 SVGAGI. The CDR3 is 15 amino acids. Losses at the gene ends were 6 bases for V and 2 bases for J; bases not matched to a gene: 10. CDR3 region: CASRMGAGTTYEQYF. The CDR3 DNA follows: TGTGCCAGCAGAATGGGCGCCGGGACTACCTACGAGCAGTACTTC.